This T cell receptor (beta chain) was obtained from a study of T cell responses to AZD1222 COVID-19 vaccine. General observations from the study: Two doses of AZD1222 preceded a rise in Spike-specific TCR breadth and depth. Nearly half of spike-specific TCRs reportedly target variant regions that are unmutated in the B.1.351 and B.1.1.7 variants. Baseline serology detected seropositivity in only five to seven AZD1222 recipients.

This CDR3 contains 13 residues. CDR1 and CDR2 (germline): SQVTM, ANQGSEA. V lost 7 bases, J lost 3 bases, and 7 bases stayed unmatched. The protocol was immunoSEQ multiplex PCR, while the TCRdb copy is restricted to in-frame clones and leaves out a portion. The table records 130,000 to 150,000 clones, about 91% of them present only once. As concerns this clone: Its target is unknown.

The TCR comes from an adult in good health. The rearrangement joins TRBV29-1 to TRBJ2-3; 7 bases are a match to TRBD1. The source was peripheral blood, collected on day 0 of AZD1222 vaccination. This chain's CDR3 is CSGTTGLTDTQYF. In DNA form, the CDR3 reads TGCAGCGGAACGACAGGGTTAACAGATACGCAGTATTTT.